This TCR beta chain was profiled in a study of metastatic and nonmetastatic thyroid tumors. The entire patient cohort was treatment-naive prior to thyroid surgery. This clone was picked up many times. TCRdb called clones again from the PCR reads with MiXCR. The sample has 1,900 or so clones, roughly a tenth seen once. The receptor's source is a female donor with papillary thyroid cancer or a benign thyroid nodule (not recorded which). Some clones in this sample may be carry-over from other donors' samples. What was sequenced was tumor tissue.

The CDR3 reads CASSPGGGGLNTEAFF. CDR3 DNA: TGTGCCAGCAGCCCAGGGGGGGGTGGGTTGAACACTGAAGCTTTCTTT. The chain couples TRBV7-6 to TRBJ1-1; the match to TRBD1 covers 7 bases. V trimming: 5 bases; J trimming: 0 bases; junction bases outside the gene matches: 9. Germline loops: CDR1 SGHVS, CDR2 FNYEAQ. This CDR3 spans 16 amino acids.